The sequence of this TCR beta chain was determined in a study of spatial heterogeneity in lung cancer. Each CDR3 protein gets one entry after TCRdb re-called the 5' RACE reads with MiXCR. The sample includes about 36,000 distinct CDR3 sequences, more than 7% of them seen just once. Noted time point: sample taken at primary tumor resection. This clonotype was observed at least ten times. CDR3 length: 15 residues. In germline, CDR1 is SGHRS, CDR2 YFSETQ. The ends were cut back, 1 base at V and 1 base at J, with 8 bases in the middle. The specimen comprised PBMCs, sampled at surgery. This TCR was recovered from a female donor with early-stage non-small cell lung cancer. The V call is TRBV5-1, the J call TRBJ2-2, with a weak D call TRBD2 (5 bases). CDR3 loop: CASSLTAGNTGELFF. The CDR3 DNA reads TGCGCCAGCAGCTTGACGGCGGGGAACACCGGGGAGCTGTTTTTT.